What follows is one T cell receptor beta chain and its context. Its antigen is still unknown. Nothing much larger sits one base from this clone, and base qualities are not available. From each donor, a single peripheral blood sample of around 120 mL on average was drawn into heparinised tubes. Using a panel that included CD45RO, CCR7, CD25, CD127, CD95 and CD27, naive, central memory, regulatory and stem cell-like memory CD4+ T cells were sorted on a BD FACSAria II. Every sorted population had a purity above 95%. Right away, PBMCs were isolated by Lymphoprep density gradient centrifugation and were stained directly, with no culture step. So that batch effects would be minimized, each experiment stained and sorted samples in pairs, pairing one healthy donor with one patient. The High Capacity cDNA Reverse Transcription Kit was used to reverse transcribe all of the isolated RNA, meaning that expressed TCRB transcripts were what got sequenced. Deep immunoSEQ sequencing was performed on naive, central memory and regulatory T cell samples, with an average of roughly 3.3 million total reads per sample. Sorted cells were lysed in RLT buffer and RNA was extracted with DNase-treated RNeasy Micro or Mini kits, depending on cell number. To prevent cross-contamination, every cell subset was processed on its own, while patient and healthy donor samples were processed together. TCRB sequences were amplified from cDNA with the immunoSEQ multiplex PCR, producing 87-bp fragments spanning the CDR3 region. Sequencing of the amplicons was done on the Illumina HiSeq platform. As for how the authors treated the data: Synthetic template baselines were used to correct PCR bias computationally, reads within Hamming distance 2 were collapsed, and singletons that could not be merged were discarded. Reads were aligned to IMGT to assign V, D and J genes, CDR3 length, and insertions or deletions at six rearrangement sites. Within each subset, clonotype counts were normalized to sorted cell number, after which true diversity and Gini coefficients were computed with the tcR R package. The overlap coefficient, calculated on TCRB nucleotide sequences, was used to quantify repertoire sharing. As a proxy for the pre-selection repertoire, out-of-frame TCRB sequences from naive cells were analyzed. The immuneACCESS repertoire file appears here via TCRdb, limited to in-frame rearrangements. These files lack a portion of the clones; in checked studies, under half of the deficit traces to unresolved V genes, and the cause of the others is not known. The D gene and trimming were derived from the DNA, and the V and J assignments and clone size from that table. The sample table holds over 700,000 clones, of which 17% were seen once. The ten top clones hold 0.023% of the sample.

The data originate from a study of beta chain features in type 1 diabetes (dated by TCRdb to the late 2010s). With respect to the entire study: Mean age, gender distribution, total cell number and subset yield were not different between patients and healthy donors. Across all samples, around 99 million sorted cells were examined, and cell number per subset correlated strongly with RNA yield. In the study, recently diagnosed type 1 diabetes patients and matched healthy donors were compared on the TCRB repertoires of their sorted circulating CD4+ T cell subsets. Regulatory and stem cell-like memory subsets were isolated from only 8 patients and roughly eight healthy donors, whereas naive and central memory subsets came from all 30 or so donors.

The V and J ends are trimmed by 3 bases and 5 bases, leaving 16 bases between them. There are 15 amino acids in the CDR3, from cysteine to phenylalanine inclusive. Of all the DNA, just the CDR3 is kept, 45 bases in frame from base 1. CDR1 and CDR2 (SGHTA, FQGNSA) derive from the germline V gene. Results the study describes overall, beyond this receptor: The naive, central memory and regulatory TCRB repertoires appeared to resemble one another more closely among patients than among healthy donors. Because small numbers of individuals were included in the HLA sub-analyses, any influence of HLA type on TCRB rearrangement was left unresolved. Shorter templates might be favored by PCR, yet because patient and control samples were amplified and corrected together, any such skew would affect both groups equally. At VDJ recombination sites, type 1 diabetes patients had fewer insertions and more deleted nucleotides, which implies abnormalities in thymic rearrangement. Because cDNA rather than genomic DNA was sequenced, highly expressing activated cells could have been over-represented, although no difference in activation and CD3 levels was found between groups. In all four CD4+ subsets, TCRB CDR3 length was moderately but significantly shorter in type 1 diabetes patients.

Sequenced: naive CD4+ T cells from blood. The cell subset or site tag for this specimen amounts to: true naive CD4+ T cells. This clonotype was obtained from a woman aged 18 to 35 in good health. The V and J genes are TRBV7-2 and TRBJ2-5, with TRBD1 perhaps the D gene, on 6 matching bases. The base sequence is TGTGCCAGCAGCTTGACAGGATACAATCGCGAGACCCAGTACTTC. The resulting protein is CASSLTGYNRETQYF.